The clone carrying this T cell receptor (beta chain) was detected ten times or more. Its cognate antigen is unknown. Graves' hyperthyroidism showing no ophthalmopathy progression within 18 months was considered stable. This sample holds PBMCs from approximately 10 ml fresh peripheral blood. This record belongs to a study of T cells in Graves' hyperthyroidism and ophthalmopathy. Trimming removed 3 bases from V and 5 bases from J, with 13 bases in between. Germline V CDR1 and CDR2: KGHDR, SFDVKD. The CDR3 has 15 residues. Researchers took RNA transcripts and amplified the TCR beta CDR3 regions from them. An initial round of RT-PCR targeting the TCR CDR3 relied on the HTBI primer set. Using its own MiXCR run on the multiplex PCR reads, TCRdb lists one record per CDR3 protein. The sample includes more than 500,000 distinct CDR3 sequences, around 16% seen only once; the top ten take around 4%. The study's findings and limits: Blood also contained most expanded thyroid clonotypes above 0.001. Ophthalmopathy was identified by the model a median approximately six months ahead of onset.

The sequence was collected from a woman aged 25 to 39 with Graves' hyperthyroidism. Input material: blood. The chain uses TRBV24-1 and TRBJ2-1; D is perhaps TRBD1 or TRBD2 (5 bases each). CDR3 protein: CATSDPGTQNNEQFF. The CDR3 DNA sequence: TGTGCCACCAGTGATCCGGGGACCCAGAACAATGAGCAGTTCTTC.